The present T cell receptor beta chain was sequenced within a study of cytomegalovirus exposure and HLA in healthy donors. The study's findings and limits: The authors listed around 150 TCR beta chains as cytomegalovirus-associated. Previous analysis showed most TCR beta V segments were productive about 87% or about 30% of the time. TRBV6-2, TRBV6-3 and some other V segments were unresolvable in 87-base-pair reads.

Concerning this clone itself: Its antigen is as yet unknown.

60 Vbeta and 13 Jbeta primers were used in PCR. TCRdb keeps only in-frame clones here, not all; method: immunoSEQ multiplex PCR. The sample gives over 200,000 clones, over 70% of which show up once; 2.7% is in the top ten. CDR3 length equals 15 residues. Germline V CDR1 and CDR2: SGHVS, FNYEAQ. V gave up 8 bases and J gave up 2 bases, with 13 bases separating them. Though probably carrying unrecorded immune exposures, donors were nominally healthy at sampling. This receptor was obtained from a woman aged 55-75 years in good health and CMV-seropositive. The sample comprised PBMCs. The chain recombines TRBV7-6 with TRBJ2-6; a possible D gene is TRBD1 (5 bases). The CDR3 nucleotides are TGTGCCAGCGGCCAACCGACAGCTGGGGCCAACGTCCTGACTTTC. This codes for CASGQPTAGANVLTF.